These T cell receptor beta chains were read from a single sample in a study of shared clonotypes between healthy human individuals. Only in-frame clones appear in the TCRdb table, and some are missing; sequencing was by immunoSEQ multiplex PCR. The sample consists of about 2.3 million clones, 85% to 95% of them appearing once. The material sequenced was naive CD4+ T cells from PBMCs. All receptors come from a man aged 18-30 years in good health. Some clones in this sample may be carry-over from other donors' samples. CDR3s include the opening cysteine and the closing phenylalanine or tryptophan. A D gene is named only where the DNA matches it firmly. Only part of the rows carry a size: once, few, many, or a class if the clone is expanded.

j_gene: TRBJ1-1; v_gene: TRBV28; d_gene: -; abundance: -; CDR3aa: CASSLGTGNTEAFF; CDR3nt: TGTGCCAGCAGTTTGGGGACGGGGAACACTGAAGCTTTCTTT
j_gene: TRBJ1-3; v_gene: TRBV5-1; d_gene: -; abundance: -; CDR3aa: CASSFLPNSGNTIYF; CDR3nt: TGCGCCAGCAGCTTTCTGCCAAACTCTGGAAACACCATATATTTT
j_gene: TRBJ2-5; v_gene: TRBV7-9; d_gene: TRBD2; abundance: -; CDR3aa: CASSSSGRWGETQYF; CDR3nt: TGTGCCAGCAGCTCTAGCGGGAGATGGGGGGAGACCCAGTACTTC
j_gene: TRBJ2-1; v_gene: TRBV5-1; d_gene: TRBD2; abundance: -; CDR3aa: CASSLSLAGGEQFF; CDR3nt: TGCGCCAGCAGCTTGAGCCTAGCGGGAGGTGAGCAGTTCTTC
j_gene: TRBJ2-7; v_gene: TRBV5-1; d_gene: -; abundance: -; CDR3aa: CASAEQYF; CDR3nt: TGCGCCAGCGCGGAGCAGTACTTC
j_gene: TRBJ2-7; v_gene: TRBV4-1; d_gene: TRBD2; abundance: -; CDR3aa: CASSQPGGGYEQYF; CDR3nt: TGCGCCAGCAGCCAACCGGGAGGGGGCTACGAGCAGTACTTC
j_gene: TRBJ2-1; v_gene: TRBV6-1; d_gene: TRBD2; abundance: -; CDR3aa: CATSRTSGNNEQFF; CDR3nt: TGTGCCACCTCGCGGACTAGCGGGAACAATGAGCAGTTCTTC
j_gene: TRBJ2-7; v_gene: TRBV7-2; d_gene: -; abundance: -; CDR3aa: CASSFDPGNEQYF; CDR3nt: TGTGCCAGCAGCTTCGACCCGGGAAACGAGCAGTACTTC
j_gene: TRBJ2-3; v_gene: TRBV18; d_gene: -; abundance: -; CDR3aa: CASSPPNRGEYTDTQYF; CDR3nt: TGTGCCAGCTCACCACCTAATCGGGGCGAATACACAGATACGCAGTATTTT
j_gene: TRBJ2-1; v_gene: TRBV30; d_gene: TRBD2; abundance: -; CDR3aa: CAWSPSGNEQFF; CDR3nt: TGTGCCTGGAGTCCTAGCGGCAATGAGCAGTTCTTC
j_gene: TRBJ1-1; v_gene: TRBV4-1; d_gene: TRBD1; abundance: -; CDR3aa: CASSQYRGRDTEAFF; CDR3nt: TGCGCCAGCAGCCAGTACAGGGGGCGCGACACTGAAGCTTTCTTT
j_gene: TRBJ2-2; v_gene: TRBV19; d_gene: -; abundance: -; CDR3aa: CASSMGVLLYTGELFF; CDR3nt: TGTGCCAGTAGTATGGGGGTTCTTCTTTACACCGGGGAGCTGTTTTTT
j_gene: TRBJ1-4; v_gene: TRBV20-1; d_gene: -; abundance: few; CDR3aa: CSARREKLFF; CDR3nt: TGCAGTGCTAGACGAGAAAAACTGTTTTTT
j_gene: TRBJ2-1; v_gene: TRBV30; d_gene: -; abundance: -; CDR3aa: CAWSPQGGSYNEQFF; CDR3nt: TGTGCCTGGAGTCCCCAGGGGGGCTCCTACAATGAGCAGTTCTTC